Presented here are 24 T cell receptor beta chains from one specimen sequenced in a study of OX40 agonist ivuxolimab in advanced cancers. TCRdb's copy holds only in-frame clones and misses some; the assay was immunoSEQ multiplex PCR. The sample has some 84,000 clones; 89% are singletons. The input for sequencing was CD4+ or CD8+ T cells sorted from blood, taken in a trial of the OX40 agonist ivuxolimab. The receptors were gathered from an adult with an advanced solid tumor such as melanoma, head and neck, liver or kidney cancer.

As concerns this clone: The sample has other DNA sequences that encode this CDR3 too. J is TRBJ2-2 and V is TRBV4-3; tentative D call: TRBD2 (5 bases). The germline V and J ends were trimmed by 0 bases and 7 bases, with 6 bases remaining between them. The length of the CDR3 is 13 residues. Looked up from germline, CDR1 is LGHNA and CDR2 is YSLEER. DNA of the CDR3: TGCGCCAGCAGCCAAGATCGGGGCGGGGAGCTGTTTTTT. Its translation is CASSQDRGGELFF.

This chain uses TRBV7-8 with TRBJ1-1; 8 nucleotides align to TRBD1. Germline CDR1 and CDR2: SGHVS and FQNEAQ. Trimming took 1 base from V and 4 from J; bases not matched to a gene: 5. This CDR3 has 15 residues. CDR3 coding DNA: TGTGCCAGCAGCTTAGGCAGGGGGCGCGGCACTGAAGCTTTCTTT. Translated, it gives CASSLGRGRGTEAFF.

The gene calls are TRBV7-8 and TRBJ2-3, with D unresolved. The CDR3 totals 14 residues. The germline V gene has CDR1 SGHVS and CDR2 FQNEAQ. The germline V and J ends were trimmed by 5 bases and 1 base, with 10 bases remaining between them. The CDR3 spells CASSPRGGTDTQYF. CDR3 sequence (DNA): TGTGCCAGCAGCCCCCGCGGAGGCACAGATACGCAGTATTTT.

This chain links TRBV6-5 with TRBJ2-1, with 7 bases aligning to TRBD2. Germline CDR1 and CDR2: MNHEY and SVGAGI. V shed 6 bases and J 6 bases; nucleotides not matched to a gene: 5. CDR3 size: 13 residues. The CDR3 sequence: CASRIPGGNEQFF. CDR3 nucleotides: TGTGCCAGCAGAATACCGGGGGGCAATGAGCAGTTCTTC.

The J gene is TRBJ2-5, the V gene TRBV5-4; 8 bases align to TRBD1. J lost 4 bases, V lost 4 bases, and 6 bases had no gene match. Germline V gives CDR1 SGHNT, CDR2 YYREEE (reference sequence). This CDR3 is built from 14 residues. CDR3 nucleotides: TGTGCCAGCAGCCCGCCCGACAGGGGAGAGACCCAGTACTTC. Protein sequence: CASSPPDRGETQYF.

For the CDR3, the DNA is TGTGCCAGCAGAGAGTTCGGGGGCAACACTGAAGCTTTCTTT. Amino acids: CASREFGGNTEAFF. This rearrangement joins TRBV28 to TRBJ1-1; TRBD1 is a possible D gene (6 bases). The CDR3 consists of 14 residues. Per germline, CDR1 MDHEN and CDR2 SYDVKM. The germline V and J ends were trimmed by 6 bases and 2 bases, with 13 bases remaining between them. The full variable domain, rest sourced from reference TRBV28 and TRBJ1-1, is DVKVTQSSRYLVKRTGEKVFLECVQDMDHENMFWYRQDPGLGLRLIYFSYDVKMKEKGDIPEGYSVSREKKERFSLILESASTNQTSMYLCASREFGGNTEAFFGQGTRLTVV.

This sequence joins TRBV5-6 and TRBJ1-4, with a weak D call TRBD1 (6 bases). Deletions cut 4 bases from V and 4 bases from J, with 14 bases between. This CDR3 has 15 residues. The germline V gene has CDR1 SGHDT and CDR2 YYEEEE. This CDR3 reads CASSQQGLGNEKLFF. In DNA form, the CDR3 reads TGTGCCAGCAGCCAGCAGGGGCTCGGTAATGAAAAACTGTTTTTT.

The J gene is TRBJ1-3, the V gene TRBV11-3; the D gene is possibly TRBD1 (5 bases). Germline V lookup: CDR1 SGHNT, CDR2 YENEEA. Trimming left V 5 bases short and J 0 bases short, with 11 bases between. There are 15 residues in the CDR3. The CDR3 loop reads CASSPGRHSGNTIYF. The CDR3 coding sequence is TGTGCCAGCAGCCCGGGACGCCACTCTGGAAACACCATATATTTT.

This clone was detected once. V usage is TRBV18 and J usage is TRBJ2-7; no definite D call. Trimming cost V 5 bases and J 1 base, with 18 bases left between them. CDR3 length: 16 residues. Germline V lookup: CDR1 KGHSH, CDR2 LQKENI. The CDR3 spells CASSARSFTQSYEQYF. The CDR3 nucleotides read TGTGCCAGCTCAGCCCGGTCCTTTACCCAATCCTACGAGCAGTACTTC.

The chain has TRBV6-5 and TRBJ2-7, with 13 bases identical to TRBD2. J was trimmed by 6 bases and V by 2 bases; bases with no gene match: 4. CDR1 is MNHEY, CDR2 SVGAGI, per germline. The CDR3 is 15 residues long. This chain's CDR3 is CASSYPGLAGREQYF. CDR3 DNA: TGTGCCAGCAGTTACCCGGGACTAGCGGGACGCGAGCAGTACTTC.

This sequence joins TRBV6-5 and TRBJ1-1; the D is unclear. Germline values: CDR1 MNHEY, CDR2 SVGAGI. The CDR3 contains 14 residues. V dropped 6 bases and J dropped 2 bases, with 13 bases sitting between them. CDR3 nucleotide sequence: TGTGCCAGCAGAACAATAGGAGTAAACACTGAAGCTTTCTTT. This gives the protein CASRTIGVNTEAFF.

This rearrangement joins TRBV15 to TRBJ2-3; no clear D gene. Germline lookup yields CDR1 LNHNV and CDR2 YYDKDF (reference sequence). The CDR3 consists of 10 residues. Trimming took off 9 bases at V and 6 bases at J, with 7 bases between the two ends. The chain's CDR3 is CATLGDTQYF. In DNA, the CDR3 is TGTGCCACATTAGGGGATACGCAGTATTTT.

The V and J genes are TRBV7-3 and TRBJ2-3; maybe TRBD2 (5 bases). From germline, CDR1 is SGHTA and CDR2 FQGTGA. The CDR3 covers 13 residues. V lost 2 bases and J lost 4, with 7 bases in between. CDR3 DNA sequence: TGTGCCAGCAGCTTACGGGGATCAGATACGCAGTATTTT. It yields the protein CASSLRGSDTQYF.

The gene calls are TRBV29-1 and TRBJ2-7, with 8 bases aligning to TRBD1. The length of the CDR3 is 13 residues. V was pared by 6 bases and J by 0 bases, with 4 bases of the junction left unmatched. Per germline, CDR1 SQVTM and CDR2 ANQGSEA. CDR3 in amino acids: CSVWTGRSYEQYF. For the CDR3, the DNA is TGCAGCGTCTGGACAGGGCGCTCCTACGAGCAGTACTTC.

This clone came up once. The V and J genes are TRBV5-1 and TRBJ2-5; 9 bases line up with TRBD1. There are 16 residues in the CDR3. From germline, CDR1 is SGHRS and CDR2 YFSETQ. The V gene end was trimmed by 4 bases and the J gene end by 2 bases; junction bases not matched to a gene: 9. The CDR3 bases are TGCGCCAGCAGCAGAGGACAGGGGAGAGGACAAGAGACCCAGTACTTC. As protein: CASSRGQGRGQETQYF.

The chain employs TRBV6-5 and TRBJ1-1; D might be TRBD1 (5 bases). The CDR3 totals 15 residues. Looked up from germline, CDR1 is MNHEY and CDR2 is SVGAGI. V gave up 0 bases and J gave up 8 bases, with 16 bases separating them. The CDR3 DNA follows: TGTGCCAGCAGTTACTCGACTCCCTCAGGGAAAGAAGCTTTCTTT. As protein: CASSYSTPSGKEAFF.

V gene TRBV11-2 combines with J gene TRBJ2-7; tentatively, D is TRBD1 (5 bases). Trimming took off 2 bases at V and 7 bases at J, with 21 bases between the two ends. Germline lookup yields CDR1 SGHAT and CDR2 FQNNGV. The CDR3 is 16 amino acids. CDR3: CASSLPEVGAPVEQYV. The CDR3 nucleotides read TGTGCCAGCAGCTTACCCGAGGTTGGGGCTCCTGTGGAGCAGTACGTC.

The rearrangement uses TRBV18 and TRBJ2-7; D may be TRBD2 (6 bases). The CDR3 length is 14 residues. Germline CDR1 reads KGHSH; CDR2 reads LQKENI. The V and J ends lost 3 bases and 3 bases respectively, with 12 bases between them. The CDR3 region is CASSPLAIGYEQYF. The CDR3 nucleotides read TGTGCCAGCTCACCTCTAGCGATAGGCTACGAGCAGTACTTC.

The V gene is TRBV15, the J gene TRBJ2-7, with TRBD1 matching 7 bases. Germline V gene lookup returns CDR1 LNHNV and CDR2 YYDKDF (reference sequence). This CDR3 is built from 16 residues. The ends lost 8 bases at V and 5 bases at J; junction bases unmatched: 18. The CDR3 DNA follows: TGTGCCACCGTAGAACAGAAGGGGGCAGGAGTTGACGAGCAGTACTTC. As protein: CATVEQKGAGVDEQYF.

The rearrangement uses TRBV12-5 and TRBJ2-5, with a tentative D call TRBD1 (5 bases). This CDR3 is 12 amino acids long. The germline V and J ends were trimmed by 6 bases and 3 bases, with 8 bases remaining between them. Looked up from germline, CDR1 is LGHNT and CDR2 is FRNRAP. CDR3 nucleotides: TGTGCTAGTGGAATGACAGAAGAGACCCAGTACTTC. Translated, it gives CASGMTEETQYF.

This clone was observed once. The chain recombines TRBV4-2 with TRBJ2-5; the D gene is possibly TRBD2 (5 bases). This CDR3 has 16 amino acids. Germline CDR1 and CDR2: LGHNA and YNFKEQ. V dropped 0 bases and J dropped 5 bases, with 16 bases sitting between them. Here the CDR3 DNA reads TGTGCCAGCAGCCAAGACCTGGTAGGTGGGAGTGAGACCCAGTACTTC. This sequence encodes CASSQDLVGGSETQYF.

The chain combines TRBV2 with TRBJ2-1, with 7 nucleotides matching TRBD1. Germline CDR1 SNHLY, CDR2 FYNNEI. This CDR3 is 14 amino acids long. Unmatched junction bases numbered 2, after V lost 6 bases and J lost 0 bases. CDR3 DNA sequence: TGTGCCAGCAGGGACAGGAGCTCCTACAATGAGCAGTTCTTC. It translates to CASRDRSSYNEQFF.

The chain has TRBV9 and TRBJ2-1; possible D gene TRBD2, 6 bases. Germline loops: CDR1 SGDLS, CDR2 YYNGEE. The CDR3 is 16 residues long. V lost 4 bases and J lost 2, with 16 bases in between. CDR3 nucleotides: TGTGCCAGCAGCCCCCGAATTAGCGGAACCTACAATGAGCAGTTCTTC. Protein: CASSPRISGTYNEQFF.

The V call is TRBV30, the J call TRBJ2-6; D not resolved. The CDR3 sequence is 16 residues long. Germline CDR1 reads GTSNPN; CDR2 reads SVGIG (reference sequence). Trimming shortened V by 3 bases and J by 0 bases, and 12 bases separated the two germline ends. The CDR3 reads CAWRSRWGSGANVLTF. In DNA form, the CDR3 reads TGTGCCTGGAGGTCCCGGTGGGGCTCTGGGGCCAACGTCCTGACTTTC.